Below, 20 T cell receptor beta chains from the same sample are listed, as sequenced in a study of glioma-infiltrating T cells after dendritic cell vaccination (dated by TCRdb to 2016 to 2017). Libraries were built with the immunoSEQ multiplex PCR assay. TCRdb limited this immuneACCESS table to in-frame rearrangements with V and J called. A share of clones is missing; checked studies link under half to unresolved V genes, and the rest is unexplained. The table for this sample lists about 50,000 clones; 65% to 90% of them were counted only once. Of the sample, roughly an eighth falls within the top ten clones. The material sequenced was blood, taken before dendritic cell vaccination. The receptors here all came from a human donor with glioblastoma.

The rearrangement joins TRBV18 to TRBJ2-7; D not certain. Per the germline V gene, CDR1 is KGHSH and CDR2 is LQKENI. Deletions cut 3 bases from V and 2 bases from J, with 11 bases between. This CDR3 has 14 amino acids. CDR3 sequence (DNA): TGTGCCAGCTCACCTCTGGCAGGTACCTACGAGCAGTACTTC. This translates into CASSPLAGTYEQYF.

V is TRBV7-8 and J is TRBJ1-1, with 8 nucleotides matching TRBD1. The CDR3 has 16 amino acids. With V trimmed by 0 bases and J by 4 bases, 7 bases remained unmatched. Germline-derived CDR1 and CDR2 are SGHVS and FQNEAQ. In DNA, the CDR3 is TGTGCCAGCAGCTTAGCTTCCGGACAGGGCGGCACTGAAGCTTTCTTT. Translation gives CASSLASGQGGTEAFF. The complete variable domain, with remaining parts taken from reference TRBV7-8 and TRBJ1-1, reads GAGVSQSPRYKVAKRGQDVALRCDPISGHVSLFWYQQALGQGPEFLTYFQNEAQLDKSGLPSDRFFAERPEGSVSTLKIQRTQQEDSAVYLCASSLASGQGGTEAFFGQGTRLTVV.

The chain combines TRBV11-2 with TRBJ1-4; D not resolved. Germline V CDR1 and CDR2: SGHAT, FQNNGV. The CDR3 is 15 residues long. V shed 3 bases and J shed 3 bases, with 11 bases lying between them. The DNA of the CDR3 is TGTGCCAGCAGCTTTAGGGAGCGGCCTAATGAAAAACTGTTTTTT. It specifies CASSFRERPNEKLFF.

This clone has a handful of counts. This chain connects TRBV27 to TRBJ2-3; 12 bases map to TRBD2. The CDR3 consists of 20 residues. The V gene's germline CDR1 is MNHEY and CDR2 SMNVEV (reference sequence). V shed 7 bases and J 4 bases; nucleotides not matched to a gene: 21. The DNA of the CDR3 is TGTGCCAGCACCCCGTCAGGCCGGCTAGCGGGAGGGCTCCGGGCAGATACGCAGTATTTT. It yields the protein CASTPSGRLAGGLRADTQYF.

The chain uses TRBV7-2 and TRBJ1-2; weak D call: TRBD1 (5 bases). The germline V and J ends were trimmed by 0 bases and 6 bases, with 8 bases remaining between them. Germline loops: CDR1 SGHTA, CDR2 FQGNSA. The CDR3 is made up of 13 amino acids. This CDR3 reads CASSLAQGNGYTF. As DNA, the CDR3 is TGTGCCAGCAGCTTAGCGCAGGGAAATGGCTACACCTTC.

The V call is TRBV7-2, the J call TRBJ2-5; TRBD2 is a possible D gene (5 bases). Deletions cut 4 bases from V and 5 bases from J, with 20 bases between. CDR3 length: 16 amino acids. Germline CDR1 is SGHTA and CDR2 is FQGNSA. CDR3: CASSSLAPWSSETQYF. As DNA, the CDR3 is TGTGCCAGCAGCTCCCTCGCCCCCTGGTCTAGCGAGACCCAGTACTTC. Together with reference TRBV7-2 and TRBJ2-5, the CDR3 gives the full variable domain: GAGVSQSPSNKVTEKGKDVELRCDPISGHTALYWYRQSLGQGLEFLIYFQGNSAPDKSGLPSDRFSAERTGGSVSTLTIQRTQQEDSAVYLCASSSLAPWSSETQYFGPGTRLLVL.

The V gene is TRBV2, the J gene TRBJ2-1; 10 nucleotides align to TRBD1. Germline V gene sequence: CDR1 SNHLY, CDR2 FYNNEI. The CDR3 has 13 residues. Losses at the gene ends were 8 bases for V and 7 bases for J; bases not matched to a gene: 5. Here the CDR3 DNA reads TGTGCCAGCGACCCGGGACAGGGGAATGAGCAGTTCTTC. This translates into CASDPGQGNEQFF.

V usage is TRBV6-5 and J usage is TRBJ1-2; D is undetermined. The V end lost 8 bases, the J end lost 1 base, and 8 bases lay between the germline ends. This CDR3 has 12 amino acids. Per germline, CDR1 MNHEY and CDR2 SVGAGI. The CDR3 protein is CASASLNYGYTF. As DNA, the CDR3 is TGTGCCAGCGCTAGCCTTAACTATGGCTACACCTTC.

This chain links TRBV30 with TRBJ1-1; a possible D gene is TRBD1 (6 bases). The CDR3 contains 13 residues. The germline V gene encodes CDR1 GTSNPN and CDR2 SVGIG (reference sequence). Trimming removed 4 bases from V and 1 base from J, with 10 bases in between. The CDR3, as DNA: TGTGCCTGGACCACAGGGCCGAACACTGAAGCTTTCTTT. Amino acids: CAWTTGPNTEAFF.

The J gene is TRBJ2-1, the V gene TRBV2; 10 bases fit TRBD2. The V and J ends lost 2 bases and 2 bases, in that order; junction bases with no gene match: 0. The CDR3 sequence is 15 residues long. CDR1 and CDR2 from the germline V gene are SNHLY and FYNNEI. The CDR3 coding sequence is TGTGCCAGCAGTGAACTAGCGGGGGCCTACAATGAGCAGTTCTTC. It yields the protein CASSELAGAYNEQFF.

CDR3 amino acids: CASSVGAGNTEAFF. The CDR3, as DNA: TGCGCCAGCAGTGTTGGGGCAGGGAACACTGAAGCTTTCTTT. V is TRBV10-1 and J is TRBJ1-1, with a weak D call TRBD1 (5 bases). Germline values: CDR1 WNHNN, CDR2 SYGVQD (reference sequence). This CDR3 has 14 amino acids. Trimming removed 4 bases at V and 1 base at J, with 10 bases between.

The chain has TRBV10-3 and TRBJ2-3; TRBD2 might be the D (6 bases). This CDR3 comprises 15 residues. V was clipped by 8 bases and J by 0 bases, with 15 bases between them. CDR1 is ENHRY, CDR2 SYGVKD, per germline. CDR3 DNA sequence: TGTGCCATCGACGCCGGGGGACTTAGCACAGATACGCAGTATTTT. It encodes CAIDAGGLSTDTQYF.

V usage is TRBV6-6 and J usage is TRBJ1-4; TRBD1 matches at 7 bases. CDR1 is MNHNY, CDR2 SVGAGI, per germline (reference sequence). The V gene end was trimmed by 2 bases and the J gene end by 6 bases; junction bases not matched to a gene: 9. The CDR3 sequence is 16 residues long. CDR3: CASSYGLSGGDEKLFF. CDR3 in DNA: TGTGCCAGCAGTTACGGTCTCTCAGGGGGAGATGAAAAACTGTTTTTT.

The chain is built from TRBV9 and TRBJ2-1, with TRBD2 matching 14 bases. J was trimmed by 5 bases and V by 0 bases; bases with no gene match: 13. The CDR3 has 20 amino acids. Germline CDR1 SGDLS, CDR2 YYNGEE. CDR3 bases: TGTGCCAGCAGCGTAGAGTCTCGACTAGCGGGAGGGCTTTCGAACAATGAGCAGTTCTTC. Translation: CASSVESRLAGGLSNNEQFF. Looking up the rest from reference TRBV9 and TRBJ2-1 gives the full variable domain: DSGVTQTPKHLITATGQRVTLRCSPRSGDLSVYWYQQSLDQGLQFLIQYYNGEERAKGNILERFSAQQFPDLHSELNLSSLELGDSALYFCASSVESRLAGGLSNNEQFFGPGTRLTVL.

The chain carries TRBV2 and TRBJ1-1; weak D call: TRBD1 (6 bases). The germline V gene encodes CDR1 SNHLY and CDR2 FYNNEI. Trimming cost V 6 bases and J 7 bases, with 12 bases left between them. This CDR3 region has 12 residues. The CDR3 region is CASSDRTVEAFF. The CDR3 DNA sequence: TGTGCCAGCAGCGACAGGACAGTTGAAGCTTTCTTT.

In its sample, this clone was seen once. The chain uses TRBV2 and TRBJ2-7; possibly TRBD1 for D (5 bases). Trimming pared 7 bases from V and 2 bases from J, leaving 15 bases between. The CDR3 extends over 14 amino acids. From germline, CDR1 is SNHLY and CDR2 FYNNEI. CDR3 DNA sequence: TGTGCCAGCAACCTCGACAGCACTACCTACGAGCAGTACTTC. This translates into CASNLDSTTYEQYF.

This clone was recorded only once. The genes are TRBV27 and TRBJ2-2; a possible D gene is TRBD2 (6 bases). Trimming took 9 bases from V and 4 from J, leaving 15 bases between them. The CDR3 is 14 amino acids. The germline V gene has CDR1 MNHEY and CDR2 SMNVEV (reference sequence). As DNA, the CDR3 is TGTGCCAGTGGTCGGCGGGAAGGCACCGGGGAGCTGTTTTTT. Its protein product is CASGRREGTGELFF.

V is TRBV29-1 and J is TRBJ2-7; 10 nucleotides align to TRBD2. This CDR3 is built from 13 residues. CDR1 and CDR2 from the germline V gene are SQVTM and ANQGSEA. J lost 1 base, V lost 8 bases, and 5 bases had no gene match. The CDR3 DNA reads TGCAGCTCGCGGACTAGCGGTTCCTACGAGCAGTACTTC. Protein: CSSRTSGSYEQYF.

The chain couples TRBV27 to TRBJ1-4; tentatively, D is TRBD1 (6 bases). The V and J ends lost 5 bases and 3 bases respectively, with 13 bases between them. Germline lookup yields CDR1 MNHEY and CDR2 SMNVEV (reference sequence). The CDR3 is made up of 15 amino acids. The CDR3 loop is CASSVQGRANEKLFF. The CDR3 DNA reads as TGTGCCAGCAGTGTACAGGGTAGGGCTAATGAAAAACTGTTTTTT.

This rearrangement joins TRBV7-3 to TRBJ2-1; 10 nucleotides agree with TRBD2. CDR1 is SGHTA, CDR2 FQGTGA, per germline. V shed 5 bases and J 4 bases; nucleotides not matched to a gene: 11. The length of the CDR3 is 17 residues. CDR3 protein: CASSPSLGAGGYNEQFF. The CDR3 region has the DNA TGTGCCAGCAGCCCATCCTTAGGAGCGGGAGGGTACAATGAGCAGTTCTTC.